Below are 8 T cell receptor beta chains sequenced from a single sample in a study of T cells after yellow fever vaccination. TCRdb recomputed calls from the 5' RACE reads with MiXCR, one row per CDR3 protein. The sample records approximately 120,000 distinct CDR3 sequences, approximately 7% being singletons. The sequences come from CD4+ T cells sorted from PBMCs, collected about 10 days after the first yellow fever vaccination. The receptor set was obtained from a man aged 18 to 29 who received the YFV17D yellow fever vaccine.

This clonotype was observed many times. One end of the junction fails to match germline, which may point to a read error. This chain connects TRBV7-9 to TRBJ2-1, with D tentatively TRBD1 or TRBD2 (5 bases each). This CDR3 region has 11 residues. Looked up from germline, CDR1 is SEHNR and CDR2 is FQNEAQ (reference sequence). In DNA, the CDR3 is TGTGCCAGCGCGGAGAGGGGACCGGCGGTCTTC. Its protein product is CASAERGPAVF. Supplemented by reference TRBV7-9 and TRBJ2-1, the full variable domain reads DTGVSQNPRHKITKRGQNVTFRCDPISEHNRLYWYRQTLGQGPEFLTYFQNEAQLEKSRLLSDRFSAERPKGSFSTLEIQRTEQGDSAMYLCASAERGPAVFGPGTRLTVL.

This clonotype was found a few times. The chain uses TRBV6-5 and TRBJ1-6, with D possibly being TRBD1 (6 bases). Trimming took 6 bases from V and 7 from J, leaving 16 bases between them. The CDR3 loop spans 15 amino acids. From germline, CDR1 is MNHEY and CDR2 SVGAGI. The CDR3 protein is CASRRAGADNSPLHF. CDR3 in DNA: TGTGCCAGCAGAAGGGCAGGGGCCGACAATTCACCCCTCCACTTT.

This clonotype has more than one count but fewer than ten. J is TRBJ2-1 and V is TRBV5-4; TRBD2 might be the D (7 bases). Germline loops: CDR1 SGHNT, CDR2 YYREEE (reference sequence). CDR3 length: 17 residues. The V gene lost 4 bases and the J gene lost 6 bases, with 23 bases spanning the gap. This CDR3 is CASSAARRGGPSNEQFF. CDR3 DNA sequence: TGTGCCAGCAGCGCTGCGAGAAGGGGGGGACCGTCCAATGAGCAGTTCTTC.

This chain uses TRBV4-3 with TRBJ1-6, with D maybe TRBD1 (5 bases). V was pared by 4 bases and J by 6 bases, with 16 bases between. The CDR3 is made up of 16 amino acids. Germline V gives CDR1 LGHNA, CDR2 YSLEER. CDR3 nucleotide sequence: TGCGCCAGCAGCCGGGACCGGGCAGGGACTAATTCACCCCTCCACTTT. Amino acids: CASSRDRAGTNSPLHF.

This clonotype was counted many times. The DNA for the CDR3 is TGTGCCAGCAGCTTAGCACCGCACACAGATACGCAGTATTTT. Translated: CASSLAPHTDTQYF. The V call is TRBV7-2, the J call TRBJ2-3, with D uncertain. V was shortened by 0 bases and J by 2 bases, with 6 bases between the two germline ends. The V gene's germline CDR1 is SGHTA and CDR2 FQGNSA. The CDR3 is 14 residues long.

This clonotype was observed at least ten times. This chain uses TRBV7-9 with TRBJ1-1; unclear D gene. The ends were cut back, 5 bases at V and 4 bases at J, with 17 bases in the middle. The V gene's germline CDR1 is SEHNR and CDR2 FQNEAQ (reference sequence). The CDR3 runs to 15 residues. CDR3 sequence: CASSPHSGEGTEAFF. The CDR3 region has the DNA TGTGCCAGCAGCCCCCACTCGGGTGAGGGCACTGAAGCTTTCTTT.

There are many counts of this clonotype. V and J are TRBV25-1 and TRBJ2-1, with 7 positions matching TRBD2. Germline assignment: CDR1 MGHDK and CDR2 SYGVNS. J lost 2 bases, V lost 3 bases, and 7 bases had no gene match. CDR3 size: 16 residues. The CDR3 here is CASSDAGAGAYNEQFF. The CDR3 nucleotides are TGTGCCAGCAGTGACGCCGGTGCGGGAGCCTACAATGAGCAGTTCTTC.

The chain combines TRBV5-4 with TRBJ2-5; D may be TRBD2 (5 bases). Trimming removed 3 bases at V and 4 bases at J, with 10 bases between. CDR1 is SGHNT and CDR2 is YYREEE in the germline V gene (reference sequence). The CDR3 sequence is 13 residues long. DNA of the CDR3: TGTGCCAGCAGCTCCGTCGCGGGAGAGACCCAGTACTTC. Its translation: CASSSVAGETQYF.